A selection of T cell receptor beta chains follows, all from one sample in a study of T-cell reconstitution after alpha-beta-depleted transplantation in children. Using its own MiXCR run on the PCR reads, TCRdb lists one record per CDR3 protein. The top ten hold over 3.5% of the sample, which has about 360,000 distinct CDR3 sequences, more than 10% seen once. Sample: PBMCs, taken from the stem cell graft. All receptors derive from a human donor who donated a stem cell graft to a child with Fanconi anemia. The CDR3 runs from the conserved cysteine through the conserved F or W. The D gene is left open where the match is weak. Clone sizes are given selectively: once, few, many, or a class where the clone is expanded.

J: TRBJ1-5; V: TRBV28; D: .; size: .; CDR3: CASTEGGSDQPQHF; DNA: TGTGCCAGCACAGAGGGTGGGAGTGATCAGCCCCAGCATTTT
J: TRBJ2-1; V: TRBV18; D: .; size: .; CDR3: CASSPDVQVNEQFF; DNA: TGTGCCAGCTCACCAGATGTACAGGTCAATGAGCAGTTCTTC
J: TRBJ2-3; V: TRBV5-1; D: TRBD1; size: few; CDR3: CASSFNPGTASDTQYF; DNA: TGCGCCAGCAGCTTCAACCCAGGGACAGCTTCAGATACGCAGTATTTT
J: TRBJ1-1; V: TRBV7-3; D: .; size: .; CDR3: CASSASPGVSGISTEAFF; DNA: TGTGCCAGCAGCGCCTCCCCGGGGGTGTCGGGAATTAGCACTGAAGCTTTCTTT
J: TRBJ1-2; V: TRBV20-1; D: .; size: .; CDR3: CSASREPLWEGYTF; DNA: TGCAGTGCTAGCCGGGAACCCCTTTGGGAAGGCTACACCTTC
J: TRBJ2-1; V: TRBV27; D: .; size: once; CDR3: CASSFAARGAEQFF; DNA: TGTGCCAGCAGTTTTGCGGCCAGGGGTGCTGAGCAGTTCTTC
J: TRBJ2-5; V: TRBV9; D: .; size: few; CDR3: CASSVGITPKTQYF; DNA: TGTGCCAGCAGCGTAGGAATCACCCCAAAGACCCAGTACTTC
J: TRBJ2-2; V: TRBV6-1; D: .; size: many; CDR3: CASSRRGTGELFF; DNA: TGTGCCAGCAGTCGCAGGGGAACCGGGGAGCTGTTTTTT
J: TRBJ2-4; V: TRBV3-1; D: TRBD2; size: .; CDR3: CASSQDPSGAGAKNIQYF; DNA: TGTGCCAGCAGCCAAGATCCCAGCGGGGCCGGAGCCAAAAACATTCAGTACTTC
J: TRBJ2-3; V: TRBV18; D: .; size: few; CDR3: CASSPGRLAADTQYF; DNA: TGTGCCAGCTCACCCGGACGGTTAGCGGCAGATACGCAGTATTTT
J: TRBJ1-1; V: TRBV12-3/TRBV12-4; D: .; size: .; CDR3: CASSQQENTEAFF; DNA: TGTGCCAGCAGCCAACAGGAGAACACTGAAGCTTTCTTT
J: TRBJ2-1; V: TRBV11-3; D: TRBD1; size: .; CDR3: CASSFRDSYNEQFF; DNA: TGTGCCAGCAGCTTCCGGGACAGCTACAATGAGCAGTTCTTC
J: TRBJ2-1; V: TRBV12-3/TRBV12-4; D: TRBD2; size: many; CDR3: CASTLAGRSYNEQFF; DNA: TGTGCCAGCACGTTAGCGGGGAGGAGCTACAATGAGCAGTTCTTC
J: TRBJ1-1; V: TRBV2; D: .; size: many; CDR3: CASTGGTEAFF; DNA: TGCGCCAGCACGGGAGGGACTGAAGCTTTCTTT
J: TRBJ1-2; V: TRBV2; D: .; size: .; CDR3: CASSDGEYGYTF; DNA: TGTGCCAGCTCAGACGGCGAATATGGCTACACCTTC
J: TRBJ1-2; V: TRBV5-1; D: TRBD1; size: .; CDR3: CASSPIQGEGYTF; DNA: TGCGCCAGCAGCCCAATACAGGGGGAAGGCTACACCTTC
J: TRBJ2-5; V: TRBV20-1; D: .; size: .; CDR3: CSASQEETQYF; DNA: TGCAGTGCAAGCCAAGAGGAGACCCAGTACTTC